This TCR beta chain derives from a study of blood T cell repertoires in COVID-19. The overall study: In each case, the material was cDNA or gDNA derived from T cells, B-cell-depleted T cells, or PBMCs.

Only a few counts were recorded for this clone. Per the germline V gene, CDR1 is MNHEY and CDR2 is SVGAGI. This CDR3 comprises 15 residues. V lost 6 bases to trimming and J lost 8 bases, with 22 bases between them. Participants, about 18 to 90 years old, spanned some 23 US areas. What the recovered Cohort 3 donors had was two negative PCRs, clearance, or symptom resolution. As originally analysed: Using reference gene primer amplification, nucleated cell counts were estimated. TCRdb's copy holds only in-frame clones and misses some; the assay was immunoSEQ multiplex PCR. That table furnishes V, J and clone size, whereas the DNA furnished D and trimming. The repertoire holds some 500,000 clones, with approximately 88% as singletons.

The chain employs TRBV6-5 and TRBJ1-2, with no clear D. The source material was PBMCs or T cells enriched from blood (not recorded which). This clonotype originated in a woman between 35 and 50 years old who had recovered from COVID-19. The CDR3: CASSSSSGAFRGYTF. In DNA, the CDR3 is TGTGCCAGCAGCTCCTCCTCGGGAGCTTTTAGGGGCTACACCTTC.